Shown below are 21 T cell receptor beta chains from a single sample sequenced in a study of OX40 agonist ivuxolimab in advanced cancers. Library preparation employed the immunoSEQ multiplex PCR assay. The table was pulled from immuneACCESS by TCRdb, which kept in-frame rearrangements only. Such tables lose some clones; where checked, under half of the loss comes from unresolved V genes, and the rest has no known cause. The sample includes fewer than 65,000 clones, with about 94% observed a single time. The top ten hold less than 20% of the sample. The sample consisted of CD4+ or CD8+ T cells sorted from blood, taken in a trial of the OX40 agonist ivuxolimab. The source is an adult with an advanced solid tumor such as melanoma, head and neck, liver or kidney cancer.

The chain has TRBV11-2 and TRBJ2-1, with TRBD2 identical over 9 bases. CDR3 length: 15 residues. With V trimmed by 0 bases and J by 9 bases, 6 bases remained unmatched. Germline V gives CDR1 SGHAT, CDR2 FQNNGV. CDR3: CASSLEAGGPAEQFF. In DNA, the CDR3 is TGTGCCAGCAGCTTAGAGGCGGGAGGGCCCGCTGAGCAGTTCTTC. The full variable domain, in which reference TRBV11-2 and TRBJ2-1 provide the parts outside the CDR3, is EAGVAQSPRYKIIEKRQSVAFWCNPISGHATLYWYQQILGQGPKLLIQFQNNGVVDDSQLPKDRFSAERLKGVDSTLKIQPAKLEDSAVYLCASSLEAGGPAEQFFGPGTRLTVL.

The chain is built from TRBV2 and TRBJ2-2, with 9 bases that match TRBD2. Germline CDR1 reads SNHLY; CDR2 reads FYNNEI. The CDR3 sequence is 16 residues long. V lost 3 bases, J lost 4 bases, and 6 bases stayed unmatched. The DNA of the CDR3 is TGTGCCAGCAGTGATGCGGGACTAGCAACCACCGGGGAGCTGTTTTTT. It encodes CASSDAGLATTGELFF. Filled out from reference TRBV2 and TRBJ2-2, the complete variable domain reads EPEVTQTPSHQVTQMGQEVILRCVPISNHLYFYWYRQILGQKVEFLVSFYNNEISEKSEIFDDQFSVERPDGSNFTLKIRSTKLEDSAMYFCASSDAGLATTGELFFGEGSRLTVL.

The rearrangement uses TRBV5-6 and TRBJ2-2, with D possibly being TRBD1 (6 bases). The CDR3 runs 14 residues. Germline V gene sequence: CDR1 SGHDT, CDR2 YYEEEE. The V end lost 2 bases, the J end lost 5 bases, and 10 bases lay between the germline ends. This CDR3 is CASSLQGWTGELFF. DNA of the CDR3: TGTGCCAGCAGCTTACAGGGTTGGACCGGGGAGCTGTTTTTT.

This chain connects TRBV5-4 to TRBJ2-7; no clear D. Germline assignment: CDR1 SGHNT and CDR2 YYREEE (reference sequence). This CDR3 region has 14 residues. The V gene lost 1 base and the J gene lost 7 bases, with 15 bases spanning the gap. The chain's CDR3 is CASSLYYPPIEQYF. The CDR3 nucleotides are TGTGCCAGCAGCTTGTACTACCCCCCAATAGAGCAGTACTTC.

V usage is TRBV4-2 and J usage is TRBJ2-3, with 8 bases fitting TRBD1. Germline values: CDR1 LGHNA, CDR2 YNFKEQ. The CDR3 spans 15 residues. Trimming removed 4 bases from V and 3 bases from J; junction bases left unmatched: 6. The DNA for the CDR3 is TGTGCCAGCAGCCCCCGGGACAGGATTACAGATACGCAGTATTTT. Translating it yields CASSPRDRITDTQYF.

The rearrangement joins TRBV6-5 to TRBJ2-7; possible D gene TRBD1, 5 bases. V gave up 7 bases and J gave up 0 bases, with 16 bases separating them. The CDR3 totals 15 residues. In germline, CDR1 is MNHEY, CDR2 SVGAGI. Here the CDR3 reads CASTRWAGRSYEQYF. In DNA, the CDR3 is TGTGCCAGCACCCGCTGGGCAGGGCGCTCCTACGAGCAGTACTTC.

V and J are TRBV6-6 and TRBJ1-1; 9 bases fit TRBD1. The length of the CDR3 is 16 residues. Per germline, CDR1 MNHNY and CDR2 SVGAGI (reference sequence). After removal of 2 bases from V and 4 bases from J, the junction contained 8 bases not matched to a gene. Written as DNA, the CDR3 is TGTGCCAGCAGTTACAACATGGACAGGGGAGGCACTGAAGCTTTCTTT. Protein: CASSYNMDRGGTEAFF.

The genes are TRBV6-5 and TRBJ1-5; no firm D call. The germline gives CDR1 MNHEY, CDR2 SVGAGI. V dropped 5 bases and J dropped 4 bases, with 15 bases sitting between them. CDR3 length equals 15 residues. The CDR3 bases are TGTGCCAGCAGTCAAGTCGCGGGCAGTAATCAGCCCCAGCATTTT. Translated, it gives CASSQVAGSNQPQHF.

The count of this clone is one. The V call is TRBV28, the J call TRBJ1-4; 7 bases line up with TRBD1. Trimming at V came to 7 bases and at J to 5 bases, leaving 13 bases not matched to a gene. The germline V gene has CDR1 MDHEN and CDR2 SYDVKM. The length of the CDR3 is 16 residues. The CDR3 reads CASTLGLGQDNEKLFF. In DNA, the CDR3 is TGTGCCAGCACCCTTGGGCTCGGACAGGACAATGAAAAACTGTTTTTT.

The chain recombines TRBV7-6 with TRBJ2-7, with no clear D. Germline assignment: CDR1 SGHVS and CDR2 FNYEAQ. Trimming cost V 0 bases and J 2 bases, with 14 bases left between them. The CDR3 spans 16 residues. The CDR3 reads CASSLAGSASAYEQYF. CDR3 DNA: TGTGCCAGCAGCTTAGCAGGGTCGGCATCTGCCTACGAGCAGTACTTC. The variable domain in full, with the rest retrieved from reference TRBV7-6 and TRBJ2-7, is GAGVSQSPRYKVTKRGQDVALRCDPISGHVSLYWYRQALGQGPEFLTYFNYEAQQDKSGLPNDRFSAERPEGSISTLTIQRTEQRDSAMYRCASSLAGSASAYEQYFGPGTRLTVT.

The chain joins TRBV7-9 to TRBJ2-3, with TRBD2 matching 7 bases. This CDR3 region has 16 residues. Germline V CDR1 and CDR2: SEHNR, FQNEAQ (reference sequence). J gave up 1 base and V 1 base, and 5 bases lay outside the gene matches. The CDR3 DNA is TGTGCCAGCAGCTTAGAGGGCGGGAGTGGCACAGATACGCAGTATTTT. It is translated as CASSLEGGSGTDTQYF.

The rearrangement joins TRBV6-6 to TRBJ2-1; D not certain. The germline V gene has CDR1 MNHNY and CDR2 SVGAGI (reference sequence). Trimming cost V 2 bases and J 4 bases, with 6 bases left between them. This CDR3 has 13 amino acids. This CDR3 reads CASSYLEYNEQFF. The CDR3 nucleotides read TGTGCCAGCAGTTACCTGGAATACAATGAGCAGTTCTTC.

This rearrangement joins TRBV11-2 to TRBJ2-1; D unclear. CDR1 is SGHAT and CDR2 is FQNNGV in the germline V gene. The CDR3 sequence is 12 residues long. Trimming left V 5 bases short and J 9 bases short, with 11 bases between. CDR3: CASSTSAGEQFF. CDR3 in DNA: TGTGCCAGCAGCACCAGCGCAGGTGAGCAGTTCTTC.

This chain joins TRBV30 and TRBJ1-1; D may be TRBD1 (5 bases). V was shortened by 4 bases and J by 4 bases, with 7 bases between the two germline ends. CDR3 length equals 11 residues. Germline CDR1 is GTSNPN and CDR2 is SVGIG (reference sequence). The CDR3 sequence: CAWTRVTEAFF. CDR3 DNA sequence: TGTGCCTGGACCAGGGTCACTGAAGCTTTCTTT.

J is TRBJ1-5 and V is TRBV7-8; D not certain. V shed 2 bases and J shed 6 bases, with 8 bases lying between them. CDR3 length: 13 amino acids. Germline lookup yields CDR1 SGHVS and CDR2 FQNEAQ. CDR3 DNA sequence: TGTGCCAGCAGCTTAACCGGCAGTCAGCCCCAGCATTTT. It specifies CASSLTGSQPQHF.

This chain connects TRBV5-4 to TRBJ2-5, with 9 bases lining up with TRBD1. V lost 3 bases and J lost 4; bases outside the gene matches: 7. CDR1 is SGHNT and CDR2 is YYREEE in the germline V gene (reference sequence). This CDR3 is built from 15 residues. In nucleotides, the CDR3 is TGTGCCAGCAGCTCGTGGACAGGGGTGGGAGAGACCCAGTACTTC. Protein product: CASSSWTGVGETQYF.

This clone was picked up one time. The rearrangement uses TRBV11-2 and TRBJ2-5, with D uncertain. The V end lost 0 bases, the J end lost 1 base, and 9 bases lay between the germline ends. The CDR3 is 15 residues long. Germline CDR1 is SGHAT and CDR2 is FQNNGV. CDR3 amino acids: CASSLEYRSQETQYF. In nucleotides, the CDR3 is TGTGCCAGCAGCTTAGAGTACAGAAGCCAAGAGACCCAGTACTTC.

This chain joins TRBV28 and TRBJ2-7; 11 bases align to TRBD2. This CDR3 is 16 amino acids long. Per germline, CDR1 MDHEN and CDR2 SYDVKM. The trim removed 4 bases at V and 4 bases at J, leaving 9 bases unmatched. CDR3 loop: CASSSRIAGGIYEQYF. The CDR3, as DNA: TGTGCCAGCAGTTCCCGAATAGCGGGAGGGATATACGAGCAGTACTTC.

V is TRBV6-5 and J is TRBJ2-5, with 12 bases lining up with TRBD2. The CDR3 contains 15 residues. The V and J ends lost 5 bases and 4 bases, in that order; junction bases with no gene match: 5. From germline, CDR1 is MNHEY and CDR2 SVGAGI. The CDR3 nucleotides read TGTGCCAGCAGTCTTACTAGCGGGGGGAGAGAGACCCAGTACTTC. Protein sequence: CASSLTSGGRETQYF.

V usage is TRBV9 and J usage is TRBJ1-3; 7 positions agree with TRBD1. Germline-derived CDR1 and CDR2 are SGDLS and YYNGEE. V lost 0 bases and J lost 4; bases outside the gene matches: 7. The CDR3 has 16 residues. The CDR3 coding sequence is TGTGCCAGCAGCGTAGATGGCAGGGGGAGAGGAAACACCATATATTTT. It specifies CASSVDGRGRGNTIYF.

CDR3 residues: CASRLRYWARANEQFF. The CDR3 DNA follows: TGTGCAAGTCGCTTACGCTACTGGGCACGGGCGAATGAGCAGTTCTTC. The chain links TRBV12-2 to TRBJ2-1. TRBV12-2 is a listed pseudogene. The CDR3 contains 16 residues.